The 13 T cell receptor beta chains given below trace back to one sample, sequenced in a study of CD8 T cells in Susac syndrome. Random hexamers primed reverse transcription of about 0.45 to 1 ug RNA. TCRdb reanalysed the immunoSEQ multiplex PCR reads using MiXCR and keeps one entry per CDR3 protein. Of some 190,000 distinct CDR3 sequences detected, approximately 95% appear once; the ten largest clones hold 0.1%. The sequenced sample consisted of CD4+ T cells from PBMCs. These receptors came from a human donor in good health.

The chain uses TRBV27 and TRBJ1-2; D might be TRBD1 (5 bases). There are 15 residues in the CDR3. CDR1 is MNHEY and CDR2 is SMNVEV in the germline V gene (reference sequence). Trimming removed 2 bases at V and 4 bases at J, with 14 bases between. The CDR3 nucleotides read TGTGCCAGCAGTTTACGTCCGGGGCAGGCCTATGGCTACACCTTC. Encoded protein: CASSLRPGQAYGYTF.

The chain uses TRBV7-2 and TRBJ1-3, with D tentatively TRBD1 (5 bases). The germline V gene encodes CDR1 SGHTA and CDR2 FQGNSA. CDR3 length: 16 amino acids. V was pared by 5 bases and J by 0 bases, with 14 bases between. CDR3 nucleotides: TGTGCCAGCAGCCCTCATGGGACGAGCTCTGGAAACACCATATATTTT. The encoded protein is CASSPHGTSSGNTIYF.

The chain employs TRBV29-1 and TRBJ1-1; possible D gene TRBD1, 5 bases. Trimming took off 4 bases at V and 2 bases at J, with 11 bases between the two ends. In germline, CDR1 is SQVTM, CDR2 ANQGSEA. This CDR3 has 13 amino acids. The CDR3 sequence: CSVGWTLNTEAFF. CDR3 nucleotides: TGCAGCGTTGGATGGACACTCAACACTGAAGCTTTCTTT.

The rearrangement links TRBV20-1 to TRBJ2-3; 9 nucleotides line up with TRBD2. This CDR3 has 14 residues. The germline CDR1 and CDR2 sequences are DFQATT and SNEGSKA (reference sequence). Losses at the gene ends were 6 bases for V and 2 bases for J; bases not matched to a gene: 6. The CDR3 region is CSAAAGGDTDTQYF. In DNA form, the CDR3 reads TGCAGTGCCGCAGCGGGAGGTGACACAGATACGCAGTATTTT.

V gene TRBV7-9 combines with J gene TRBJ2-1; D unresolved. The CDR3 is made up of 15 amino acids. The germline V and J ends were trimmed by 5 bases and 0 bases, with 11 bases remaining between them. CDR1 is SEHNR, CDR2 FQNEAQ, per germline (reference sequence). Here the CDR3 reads CASSAPKDSYNEQFF. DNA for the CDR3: TGTGCCAGCAGCGCCCCCAAGGACTCCTACAATGAGCAGTTCTTC.

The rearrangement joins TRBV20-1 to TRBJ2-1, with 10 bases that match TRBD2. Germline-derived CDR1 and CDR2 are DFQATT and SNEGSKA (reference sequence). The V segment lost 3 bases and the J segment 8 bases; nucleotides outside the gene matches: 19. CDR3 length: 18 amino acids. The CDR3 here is CSASSPNPAGGTIDEQFF. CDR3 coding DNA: TGCAGTGCTAGCTCCCCAAACCCAGCGGGAGGGACTATCGATGAGCAGTTCTTC.

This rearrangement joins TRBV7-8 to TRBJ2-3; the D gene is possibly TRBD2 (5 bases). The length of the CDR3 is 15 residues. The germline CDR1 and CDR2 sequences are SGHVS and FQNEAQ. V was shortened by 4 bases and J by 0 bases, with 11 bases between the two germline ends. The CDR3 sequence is CASSSLAQSTDTQYF. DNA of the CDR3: TGTGCCAGCAGCTCGCTAGCCCAGAGCACAGATACGCAGTATTTT.

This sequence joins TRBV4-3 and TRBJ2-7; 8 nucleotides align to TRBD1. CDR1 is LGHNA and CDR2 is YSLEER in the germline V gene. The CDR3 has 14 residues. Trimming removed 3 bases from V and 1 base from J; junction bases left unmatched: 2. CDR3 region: CASSQDRASYEQYF. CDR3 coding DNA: TGCGCCAGCAGCCAGGACAGGGCGTCCTACGAGCAGTACTTC.

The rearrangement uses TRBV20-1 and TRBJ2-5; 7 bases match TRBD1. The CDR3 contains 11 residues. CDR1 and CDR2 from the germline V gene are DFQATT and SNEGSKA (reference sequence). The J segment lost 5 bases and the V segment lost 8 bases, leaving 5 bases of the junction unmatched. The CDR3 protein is CSPLGQETQYF. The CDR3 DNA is TGCAGTCCTTTGGGACAGGAGACCCAGTACTTC.

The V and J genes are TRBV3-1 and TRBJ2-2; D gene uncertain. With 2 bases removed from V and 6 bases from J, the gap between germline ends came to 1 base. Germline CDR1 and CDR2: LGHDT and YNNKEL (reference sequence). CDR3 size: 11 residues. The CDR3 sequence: CASSQSGELFF. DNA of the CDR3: TGTGCCAGCAGCCAATCCGGGGAGCTGTTTTTT.

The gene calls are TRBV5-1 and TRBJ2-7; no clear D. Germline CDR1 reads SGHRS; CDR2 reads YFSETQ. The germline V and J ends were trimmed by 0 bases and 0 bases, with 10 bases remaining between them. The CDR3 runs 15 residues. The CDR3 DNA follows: TGCGCCAGCAGCTTGGAGTGGCAGGCCTCCTACGAGCAGTACTTC. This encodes CASSLEWQASYEQYF.

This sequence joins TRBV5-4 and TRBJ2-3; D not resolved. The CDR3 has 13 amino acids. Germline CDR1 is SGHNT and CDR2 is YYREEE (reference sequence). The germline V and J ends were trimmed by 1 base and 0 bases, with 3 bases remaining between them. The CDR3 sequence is CASSLKSTDTQYF. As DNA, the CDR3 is TGTGCCAGCAGCTTGAAAAGCACAGATACGCAGTATTTT.

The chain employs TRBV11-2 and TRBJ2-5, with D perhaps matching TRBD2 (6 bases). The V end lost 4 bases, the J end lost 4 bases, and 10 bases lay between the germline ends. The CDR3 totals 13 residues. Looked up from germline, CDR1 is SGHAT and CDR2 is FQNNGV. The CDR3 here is CASSWWRGETQYF. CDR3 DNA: TGTGCCAGCAGCTGGTGGCGGGGAGAGACCCAGTACTTC.